This is a list of T cell receptor beta chains from one sample in a study of beta chain features in type 1 diabetes. Sequenced by immunoSEQ multiplex PCR; TCRdb stores in-frame clones only, minus some. Here the sample spans under 400,000 clones, approximately 12% being singletons. Sequencing was performed on naive CD4+ T cells from blood. These receptors came from a man aged 18 to 35 in good health. Each CDR3 is given with its conserved first and last residue.

v_call,cdr3_length,cdr3_aa
TRBV18,15,CASSPAGAVNTEAFF
TRBV19,14,CATEGLAEYNEQFF
TRBV9,16,CASSEGGPFRDTEAFF
TRBV10-3,15,CAISESNRGEETQYF
TRBV20-1,11,CSARPGDTQYF
TRBV6-5,15,CASSSLTGSRETQYF
TRBV29-1,13,CSVAATGGTEAFF
TRBV9,15,CASSHEGQGDSGYTF
TRBV5-1,19,CASSLTPGGASSGANVLTF
TRBV29-1,15,CSVDKLAGGPNEQFF
TRBV28,13,CASSPDRGDGYTF
TRBV5-5,17,CASSPWTVVSGANVLTF
TRBV28,11,CASSFYTEAFF
TRBV28,15,CASSYGGRRTGELFF
TRBV2,16,CASSMSGLRAYNEQFF
TRBV19,15,CASSGLAGGIDEQYF
TRBV7-2,16,CASSSLAWSGANVLTF
TRBV28,12,CASSSVNTEAFF
TRBV2,14,CASRGDRDTEKLFF
TRBV5-6,13,CASSKDRNYGYTF
TRBV6-1,13,CASSGDRDTEAFF
TRBV4-2,16,CASSQEKQGWNTEAFF
TRBV9,14,CASSARQGNTEAFF